The clone carrying this T cell receptor (beta chain) has a handful of counts. The authors' processing: Using reference gene primer amplification, nucleated cell counts were estimated. TCRdb's table, derived via immunoSEQ multiplex PCR, lists solely in-frame clones and lacks some. V, J and clone size were drawn from that table, and D and trimming were deduced from the DNA. The repertoire holds 200,000 to 250,000 clones, with more than 80% as singletons. The sample belongs to a study of blood T cell repertoires in COVID-19. Study-level information: COVID-19 samples from acute and convalescent phases originated in the United States, Italy and Spain. PBMCs, B-cell-depleted T cells, or T cells were the source of the cDNA or gDNA that made up the material.

Enrolled during active infection, Seattle patients were then followed longitudinally. This clonotype originated in a woman aged 25 to 39 with COVID-19, enrolled during active disease. Material for sequencing was peripheral blood.

The CDR3, as DNA: TGTGCCAGCAGCCTAGTCGGGACTAGCGGGACCACCGGGCAGTTCTTC. It is translated as CASSLVGTSGTTGQFF. The chain joins TRBV11-2 to TRBJ2-1, with 13 bases aligning to TRBD2. V lost 5 bases and J lost 12; bases outside the gene matches: 13. CDR3 size: 16 residues. Germline V CDR1 and CDR2: SGHAT, FQNNGV.